The subject of this entry is one TCR beta chain. Its target antigen remains unknown. No per-base quality is available; no much larger clone lies one base away. TCRbeta CDR3 regions were amplified from genomic DNA by means of the immunoSEQ Assay, a bias-controlled multiplex PCR. From the authors' description of their analysis: Nucleated cell counts per sample were estimated from amplification of reference gene primers within the assay. To quantify the absolute abundance of each unique TCRbeta CDR3 rearrangement, sequence reads were collapsed and filtered. Productive Simpson clonality was computed per sample as the square root of Simpson's diversity index over productive rearrangements. The clones in this table, taken by TCRdb from immuneACCESS, are in-frame only. Not every clone is retained; where verified, under half of the shortfall comes from an unresolved V gene, and the cause of the rest is unknown. The V and J calls and clone size come from that table; D and trimming were worked out from the DNA. This sample gives around 300,000 clones in total; almost 90% of them show up just once. Jointly, the top ten make up 1.7% of the sample.

The source of the sample is a study of blood T cell repertoires in COVID-19 (dated by TCRdb to about 2020). Regarding the complete study: Samples from collaborators originated in the United States, Italy and Spain and spanned both the acute and convalescent phases of COVID-19. The material from the prospective study consisted of cDNA or gDNA derived from T cells, B-cell-depleted T cells, or PBMCs. The sample metadata nearly always contained a de-identified subject ID, COVID-19 status, age in years and sex. Samples were obtained from the ongoing ImmuneRACE study (first 160 participants) and from 1,200 or so subjects provided by 6 global collaborators. The repertoires were released in a freely available public database meant as a resource for research on the immune response to SARS-CoV-2. Where available, HLA class I and class II types were taken from metadata supplied by the sample provider and were not determined by assay-based typing. The dataset comprised deeply sampled blood TCRbeta repertoires from subjects exposed to, actively infected with, or recovered from COVID-19. Here is what the overall study found, with its caveats: The amount of clinical and demographic metadata varied by source and participant and was provided uncurated.

Taken from cysteine to phenylalanine, the CDR3 has 14 residues. Only CDR3 DNA is held: 42 bases, read in frame from base 1. Reading the germline V gene gives CDR1 SGHTA and CDR2 FQGNSA. V loses 8 bases at its end and J loses 5 bases; junction bases beyond the gene matches: 9. Participants in the prospective study were aged about 18 to 95 years, lived in 20 to 30 United States geographic areas, and enrolled through a virtual design. In the prospective study, cohorts were assigned on the basis of participant-reported clinical history obtained from a screening survey and a study questionnaire. Each participant in the prospective study had whole blood, serum and a nasopharyngeal or oropharyngeal swab collected by mobile phlebotomists. Participants in the prospective study had the option to provide additional blood draws and questionnaires over a roughly two-month period. Prospective study blood samples were shipped either frozen or at room temperature before DNA extraction.

The receptor's source is a woman younger than 35 with acute COVID-19. The rearrangement combines TRBV7-2 with TRBJ2-5; the central 9 bases match TRBD1. Sequenced material: PBMCs or T cells enriched from blood (not recorded which). The nucleotide sequence reads TGTGCCAGCGCGGGGACAGGGCTGGTCGAGACCCAGTACTTC. It encodes CASAGTGLVETQYF.